This TCR beta chain stems from a study of glioma-infiltrating T cells after dendritic cell vaccination. Study overall: Glioblastoma patients came from Phase I and II dendritic cell vaccination trials.

The PCR used 60 V beta and 13 J beta primers. Using immunoSEQ multiplex PCR, the repertoire was profiled, and TCRdb retains in-frame clones only, with some absent. The sample shows about 92,000 clones, 80% to 90% of them seen only once. Germline V gene sequence: CDR1 MDHEN, CDR2 SYDVKM. Trimming took 7 bases from V and 3 from J, leaving 22 bases between them. The CDR3 has 16 residues. The chain recombines TRBV28 with TRBJ2-7, with TRBD1 as a possible D gene (6 bases). The sequenced sample was blood, obtained before dendritic cell vaccination. The receptor comes from a human donor with glioblastoma. The CDR3, as DNA: TGTGCCAGCACCCAACTGGGGGCCACGAGAAGCTACGAGCAGTACTTC. Translating gives CASTQLGATRSYEQYF.